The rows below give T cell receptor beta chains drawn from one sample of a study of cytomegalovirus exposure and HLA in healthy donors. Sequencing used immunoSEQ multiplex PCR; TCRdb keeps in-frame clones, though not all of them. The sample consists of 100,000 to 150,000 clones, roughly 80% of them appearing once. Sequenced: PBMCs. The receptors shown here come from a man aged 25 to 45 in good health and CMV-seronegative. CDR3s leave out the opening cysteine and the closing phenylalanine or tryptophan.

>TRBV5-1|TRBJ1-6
ASSLSGTGSQSPLH
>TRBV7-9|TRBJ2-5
ASSFPLAGGLLETQY
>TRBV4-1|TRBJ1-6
ASSYTTGTGVSPLH
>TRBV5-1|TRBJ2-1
ASSLVISGEGEQF
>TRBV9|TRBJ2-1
ASSGDSHNEQF
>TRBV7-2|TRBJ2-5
ASSLRQQETQY
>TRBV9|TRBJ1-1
ASSSRQGVGNTEAF
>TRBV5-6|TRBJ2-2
ASSLVASGVRTGELF
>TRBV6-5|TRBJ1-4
ASSSIGGGSEKLF
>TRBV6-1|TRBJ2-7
ASSEAWGGPSYEQY
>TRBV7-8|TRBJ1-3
ASSLRRGTGPVSGNTIY
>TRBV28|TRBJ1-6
ASNPLRDNSPLH
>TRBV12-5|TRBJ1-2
ASALNTGAHYGYT
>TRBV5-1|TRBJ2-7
ASSLDGGGGPQNEQY
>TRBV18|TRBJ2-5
ASSPPPGTGQETQY
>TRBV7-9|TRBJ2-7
ASSPEGLPDEQY
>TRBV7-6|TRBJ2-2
ASSLDGDYNTGELF
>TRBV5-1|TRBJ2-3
ASSLDGQGTDTQY
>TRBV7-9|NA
ASSQTGGFTYEQY
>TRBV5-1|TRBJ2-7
ASSPGQGRSYEQY
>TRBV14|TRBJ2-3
ASSQDGVGSDTQY
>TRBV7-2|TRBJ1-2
ASSYRGRNYGYT
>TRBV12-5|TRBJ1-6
ANDRGHRRSPLH
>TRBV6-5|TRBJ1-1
ASSREDSNTEAF
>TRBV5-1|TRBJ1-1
ASSLRIAMNTEAF
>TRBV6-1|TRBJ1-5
ASSEAAGNNQPQH
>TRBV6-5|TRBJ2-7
ASSYSEVWASYEQY